This T cell receptor (beta chain) originates from a study of beta chain features in type 1 diabetes. Overall study findings and caveats: Among all four CD4+ subsets, Type 1 diabetes patients had TCRB CDR3s that were moderately but significantly shorter.

cDNA synthesis used the whole RNA isolate, giving expressed TCRB sequences. Here immunoSEQ multiplex PCR was the method, and the copy in TCRdb shows in-frame clones only, minus some. Found here are 600,000 to 750,000 clones, about an eighth of them singletons; the top ten hold around 0.12%. On this clone itself: Its antigen is not known.

What was sequenced was naive CD4+ T cells from blood. This sequence was found in a young man with type 1 diabetes.

CDR3 in DNA: TGTGCCAGTAGTGCGGTCCGGGAGGAGGCTAACTATGGCTACACCTTC. Its translation: CASSAVREEANYGYTF. The V call is TRBV19, the J call TRBJ1-2; no clear D. The CDR3 loop spans 16 amino acids. Looked up from germline, CDR1 is LNHDA and CDR2 is SQIVND (reference sequence). Trimming pared 5 bases from V and 0 bases from J, leaving 16 bases between.